The rows below give T cell receptor beta chains drawn from one sample of a study of shared clonotypes between healthy human individuals. Sequenced by immunoSEQ multiplex PCR; TCRdb stores in-frame clones only, minus some. This table holds roughly 480,000 clones, 79% found once. The sample was PBMCs. Receptors were obtained from a woman aged 40-49 years in good health. Some clones in this sample may be carry-over from other donors' samples. Both conserved end residues are part of each CDR3. Each record gives: V gene, D gene, CDR3 length, clone size, J gene, CDR3 protein, CDR3 DNA. A D gene is named only where the DNA matches it firmly. Some rows have no size entry. The others give once, few or many, or a class for an expanded clone.

TRBV18,TRBD2,16,NA,TRBJ2-1,CASSPRTSGTYNEQFF,TGTGCCAGCTCACCGAGGACTAGCGGAACCTACAATGAGCAGTTCTTC
TRBV28,TRBD1,15,NA,TRBJ1-4,CASSLPGTGKEKLFF,TGTGCCAGCAGCCTCCCCGGGACAGGGAAAGAAAAACTGTTTTTT
TRBV28,TRBD2,18,many,TRBJ2-5,CASSLWASGRQLEETQYF,TGTGCCAGCAGTTTATGGGCTAGCGGGCGACAATTGGAAGAGACCCAGTACTTC
TRBV19,TRBD2,18,NA,TRBJ2-2,CASSVLPPTSGNTGELFF,TGTGCCAGTAGTGTCCTCCCACCTACTAGCGGGAACACCGGGGAGCTGTTTTTT
TRBV7-7,TRBD1,16,NA,TRBJ2-2,CASSRVPTGDTGELFF,TGTGCCAGCAGCAGGGTCCCTACAGGGGACACCGGGGAGCTGTTTTTT
TRBV7-9,TRBD1,15,NA,TRBJ1-5,CASSQTGTGNQPQHF,TGTGCCAGCAGCCAAACCGGGACAGGGAATCAGCCCCAGCATTTT
TRBV6-6,TRBD1,15,few,TRBJ1-2,CASSYSGTGNYGYTF,TGTGCCAGCAGTTACTCCGGGACAGGGAACTATGGCTACACCTTC
TRBV7-2,NA,14,few,TRBJ2-1,CASSDVSLMNEQFF,TGTGCCAGCAGCGACGTGTCCCTAATGAATGAGCAGTTCTTC
TRBV28,TRBD1,14,NA,TRBJ1-1,CASSVQGMNTEAFF,TGTGCCAGCAGCGTACAGGGGATGAACACTGAAGCTTTCTTT
TRBV28,NA,17,once,TRBJ2-3,CASSLVDLGRDTDTQYF,TGTGCCAGCAGTTTAGTCGATTTGGGTCGGGACACAGATACGCAGTATTTT
TRBV5-3,TRBD1,14,many,TRBJ2-3,CANRPGRGPDTQYF,TGTGCCAATAGGCCGGGCAGGGGGCCAGATACGCAGTATTTT
TRBV7-3,TRBD2,16,NA,TRBJ2-2,CASSPGLAGGTGELFF,TGTGCCAGCAGCCCAGGACTAGCGGGGGGCACCGGGGAGCTGTTTTTT
TRBV28,NA,14,NA,TRBJ2-4,CASTVTGNKNIQYF,TGTGCCAGCACCGTTACAGGGAACAAAAACATTCAGTACTTC
TRBV20-1,NA,11,NA,TRBJ2-7,CSAHLSYEQYF,TGCAGTGCCCATCTCTCATACGAGCAGTACTTC